This TCR beta chain was captured in a study of T cell repertoires in cytomegalovirus infection. Study context: Both CMV infection and a matching HLA type were indicated by public TCR beta signatures.

Notes on the study in general: The study found HLA-C-restricted CMV-specific TCR beta clonotypes dominating the ex vivo response. Carriers of CMV plus the relevant HLA were identified by cumulative public TCR beta family frequency.

From the reads, TCRdb called clonotypes with MiXCR, one entry per CDR3 protein. The table lists some 680,000 distinct CDR3 sequences, roughly 36% of them singletons. Trimming pared 4 bases from V and 4 bases from J, leaving 19 bases between. Germline V lookup: CDR1 SGHTA, CDR2 FQGNSA. CDR3 size: 16 residues. With respect to this clonotype: Its antigen remains unknown.

The specimen sequenced was PBMCs. This TCR derives from a human donor in good health (CMV status not recorded). Some clones in this sample may be carry-over from other donors' samples. The rearrangement uses TRBV7-2 and TRBJ1-2, with D possibly TRBD1 on 6 matching bases. In DNA, the CDR3 is TGTGCCAGCAGCTACCCGGGAGACAGGACCTCCTATGGCTACACCTTC. This translates into CASSYPGDRTSYGYTF.